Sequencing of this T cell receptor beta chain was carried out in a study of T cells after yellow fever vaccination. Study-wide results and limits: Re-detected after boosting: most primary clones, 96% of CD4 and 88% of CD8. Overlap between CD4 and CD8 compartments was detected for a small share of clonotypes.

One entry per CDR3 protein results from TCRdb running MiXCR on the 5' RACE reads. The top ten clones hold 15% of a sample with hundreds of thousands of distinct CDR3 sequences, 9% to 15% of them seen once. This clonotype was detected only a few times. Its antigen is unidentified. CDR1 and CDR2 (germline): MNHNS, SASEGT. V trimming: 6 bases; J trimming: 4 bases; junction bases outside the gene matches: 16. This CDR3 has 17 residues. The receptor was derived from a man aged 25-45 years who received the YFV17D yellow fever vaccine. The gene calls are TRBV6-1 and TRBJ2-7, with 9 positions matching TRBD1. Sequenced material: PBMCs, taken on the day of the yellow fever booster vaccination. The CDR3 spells CASRRTGAGTGFYEQYF. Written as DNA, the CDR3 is TGTGCCAGCAGGAGAACTGGGGCTGGGACAGGGTTTTACGAGCAGTACTTC.